Below are 30 T cell receptor beta chains sequenced from a single sample in a study of shared clonotypes between healthy human individuals. Naive CD8 cells lacked CD45RO and underwent positive selection for CCR7, leaving out terminally differentiated effector memory CD45RA+ cells. TCRdb's table, derived via immunoSEQ multiplex PCR, lists solely in-frame clones and lacks some. The table has about 2,200,000 clones, approximately 94% seen once. Sequencing was performed on naive CD8+ T cells from PBMCs. Receptors originate from a man aged 18 to 29 in good health. Some clones in this sample may be carry-over from other donors' samples.

This chain links TRBV5-1 with TRBJ2-1, with 7 bases aligning to TRBD2. Germline V gene data show CDR1 as SGHRS and CDR2 as YFSETQ. The CDR3 runs 16 residues. Trimming at V came to 5 bases and at J to 2 bases, leaving 10 bases not matched to a gene. This CDR3 is CASRPDRDYPYNEQFF. CDR3 in DNA: TGCGCCAGCAGGCCCGACCGGGACTACCCCTACAATGAGCAGTTCTTC.

This chain joins TRBV7-9 and TRBJ2-6; 9 bases fit TRBD1. The V gene end was trimmed by 2 bases and the J gene end by 0 bases; junction bases not matched to a gene: 8. This CDR3 has 19 amino acids. The germline CDR1 and CDR2 sequences are SEHNR and FQNEAQ (reference sequence). CDR3 in amino acids: CASSLPGQGITSGANVLTF. The CDR3 nucleotides are TGTGCCAGCAGCTTACCGGGACAGGGCATCACCTCTGGGGCCAACGTCCTGACTTTC.

The CDR3 loop is CASSRYFPVEEQYF. The CDR3 region has the DNA TGTGCCAGTAGTAGATACTTCCCGGTGGAGGAGCAGTACTTC. The chain employs TRBV19 and TRBJ2-7, with unresolved D. Trimming took 4 bases from V and 7 from J, leaving 17 bases between them. CDR1 LNHDA and CDR2 SQIVND come from the germline V gene (reference sequence). The CDR3 extends over 14 amino acids. The whole variable domain, remainder taken from reference TRBV19 and TRBJ2-7, is DGGITQSPKYLFRKEGQNVTLSCEQNLNHDAMYWYRQDPGQGLRLIYYSQIVNDFQKGDIAEGYSVSREKKESFPLTVTSAQKNPTAFYLCASSRYFPVEEQYFGPGTRLTVT.

V is TRBV27 and J is TRBJ1-2; D is unclear. Trimming took 3 bases from V and 6 from J, leaving 17 bases between them. The CDR3 contains 15 residues. The germline CDR1 and CDR2 sequences are MNHEY and SMNVEV (reference sequence). The chain's CDR3 is CASSLRGRFGDGYTF. In DNA, the CDR3 is TGTGCCAGCAGTTTGAGAGGGAGGTTCGGAGATGGCTACACCTTC.

The gene calls are TRBV10-3 and TRBJ2-3, with D hard to call. CDR1 and CDR2 (germline): ENHRY, SYGVKD. Trimming removed 4 bases at V and 3 bases at J, with 17 bases between. The CDR3 has 16 residues. The CDR3 protein is CAISAMRFSGTDTQYF. CDR3 coding DNA: TGTGCCATCAGTGCAATGAGGTTCAGTGGAACAGATACGCAGTATTTT.

The chain couples TRBV25-1 to TRBJ1-2; TRBD1 might be the D (5 bases). The CDR3 sequence is 17 residues long. The V and J ends lost 5 bases and 7 bases respectively, with 26 bases between them. Per the germline V gene, CDR1 is MGHDK and CDR2 is SYGVNS. Here the CDR3 reads CASSPGTAGLFSGGYTF. The CDR3 DNA follows: TGTGCCAGCAGTCCTGGGACTGCGGGGTTATTTTCGGGTGGCTACACCTTC.

A note on this clone: Other DNA sequences in this sample translate to the same CDR3. The rearrangement links TRBV19 to TRBJ2-1; TRBD2 aligns across 11 bases. Trimming cost V 3 bases and J 2 bases; bases outside gene matches: 3. This CDR3 comprises 16 residues. Per the germline V gene, CDR1 is LNHDA and CDR2 is SQIVND (reference sequence). In nucleotides, the CDR3 is TGTGCCAGTAGTATTTCGGGACTAGCGGCCTACAATGAGCAGTTCTTC. Translating gives CASSISGLAAYNEQFF.

V and J are TRBV7-9 and TRBJ2-3; the D gene could be TRBD1 or TRBD2 (6 bases each). The germline gives CDR1 SEHNR, CDR2 FQNEAQ (reference sequence). The CDR3 sequence is 16 residues long. Trimming pared 5 bases from V and 6 bases from J, leaving 21 bases between. The CDR3 loop reads CASSPPSGATWDTQYF. In DNA, the CDR3 is TGTGCCAGCAGCCCCCCTTCGGGGGCAACTTGGGATACGCAGTATTTT. The complete variable domain, with remaining parts taken from reference TRBV7-9 and TRBJ2-3, reads DTGVSQNPRHKITKRGQNVTFRCDPISEHNRLYWYRQTLGQGPEFLTYFQNEAQLEKSRLLSDRFSAERPKGSFSTLEIQRTEQGDSAMYLCASSPPSGATWDTQYFGPGTRLTVL.

The V gene is TRBV5-6, the J gene TRBJ1-2; D not certain. There are 12 residues in the CDR3. V lost 0 bases and J 8 bases, leaving 8 bases between the germline ends. Germline assignment: CDR1 SGHDT and CDR2 YYEEEE. The CDR3 spells CASSLVTGGYTF. In DNA, the CDR3 is TGTGCCAGCAGCTTGGTGACTGGCGGCTACACCTTC.

This chain links TRBV10-3 with TRBJ2-7; no clear D. V lost 3 bases to trimming and J lost 6 bases, with 15 bases between them. Germline-derived CDR1 and CDR2 are ENHRY and SYGVKD. The CDR3 runs 14 residues. The CDR3 DNA reads as TGTGCCATCAGTGAAGGGAATCCCTCATTCGAGCAGTACTTC. Translating it yields CAISEGNPSFEQYF.

The chain joins TRBV5-1 to TRBJ1-2; D is unclear. This CDR3 region has 14 residues. The germline V and J ends were trimmed by 0 bases and 4 bases, with 10 bases remaining between them. CDR1 SGHRS and CDR2 YFSETQ come from the germline V gene. This CDR3 reads CASSLEPGPYGYTF. The CDR3 bases are TGCGCCAGCAGCTTGGAGCCCGGACCCTATGGCTACACCTTC.

Notes on this clone: The sample has other DNA sequences that encode this CDR3 too. V usage is TRBV7-9 and J usage is TRBJ2-6; tentative D call: TRBD1 (6 bases). CDR1 SEHNR and CDR2 FQNEAQ come from the germline V gene (reference sequence). V was cut by 4 bases and J by 2 bases, with 6 bases left in between. CDR3 size: 14 residues. CDR3 region: CASSSGAGANVLTF. CDR3 coding DNA: TGTGCCAGCAGCTCAGGGGCTGGGGCCAACGTCCTGACTTTC.

This chain connects TRBV5-1 to TRBJ2-2; possible D gene TRBD2, 5 bases. This CDR3 is 14 amino acids long. V was clipped by 2 bases and J by 3 bases, with 8 bases between them. The germline V gene encodes CDR1 SGHRS and CDR2 YFSETQ. The CDR3 loop is CASSFGEYTGELFF. CDR3 nucleotide sequence: TGCGCCAGCAGCTTCGGGGAGTACACCGGGGAGCTGTTTTTT.

This clone was detected only a few times. This chain connects TRBV2 to TRBJ1-1; D remains ambiguous. The germline gives CDR1 SNHLY, CDR2 FYNNEI. V was pared by 7 bases and J by 1 base, with 13 bases between. This CDR3 comprises 14 residues. The DNA of the CDR3 is TGTGCCAGCACGGATGGGGTGGGGAACACTGAAGCTTTCTTT. Translating gives CASTDGVGNTEAFF.

In its sample, this clone was seen a few times. The chain has TRBV10-3 and TRBJ1-1; 7 bases line up with TRBD1. The CDR3 is 14 residues long. Per germline, CDR1 ENHRY and CDR2 SYGVKD. Trimming removed 6 bases from V and 1 base from J; junction bases left unmatched: 5. The CDR3 nucleotides are TGTGCCATCAGCCTACAGGGGAAGAACACTGAAGCTTTCTTT. It yields the protein CAISLQGKNTEAFF.

To note about this clone: The sample holds other DNA sequences that translate to the same CDR3. The chain uses TRBV6-5 and TRBJ2-7; 7 bases match TRBD1. J gave up 6 bases and V 0 bases, and 5 bases lay outside the gene matches. The germline CDR1 and CDR2 sequences are MNHEY and SVGAGI. This CDR3 spans 14 amino acids. CDR3 DNA: TGTGCCAGCAGTTACTCCGAGGGGGCTGGCGAGCAGTACTTC. This translates into CASSYSEGAGEQYF.

The V gene is TRBV27, the J gene TRBJ2-1; 11 bases are shared with TRBD2. Trimming at V came to 0 bases and at J to 0 bases, leaving 1 base not matched to a gene. The CDR3 is 17 amino acids. Germline CDR1 is MNHEY and CDR2 is SMNVEV (reference sequence). CDR3 bases: TGTGCCAGCAGTTTATCTACTAGCGGGAGCTCCTACAATGAGCAGTTCTTC. This encodes CASSLSTSGSSYNEQFF.

DNA of the CDR3: TGTGCCAGCAGCGGGCGGGGAGTCCCTGAGCAGTTCTTC. Protein product: CASSGRGVPEQFF. The chain combines TRBV9 with TRBJ2-1; D might be TRBD2 (6 bases). The CDR3 runs to 13 residues. Germline V gene lookup returns CDR1 SGDLS and CDR2 YYNGEE. The germline V and J ends were trimmed by 3 bases and 9 bases, with 13 bases remaining between them.

This clone was observed a single time. The genes are TRBV11-2 and TRBJ2-2; maybe TRBD2 (5 bases). Germline CDR1 reads SGHAT; CDR2 reads FQNNGV. This CDR3 comprises 16 residues. V lost 3 bases and J lost 1, with 12 bases in between. CDR3 in amino acids: CASSFWERQNTGELFF. CDR3 nucleotide sequence: TGTGCCAGCAGCTTTTGGGAGAGACAGAACACCGGGGAGCTGTTTTTT. Full variable domain (missing parts from reference TRBV11-2 and TRBJ2-2): EAGVAQSPRYKIIEKRQSVAFWCNPISGHATLYWYQQILGQGPKLLIQFQNNGVVDDSQLPKDRFSAERLKGVDSTLKIQPAKLEDSAVYLCASSFWERQNTGELFFGEGSRLTVL.

This rearrangement joins TRBV7-9 to TRBJ2-7; unclear D gene. CDR3 length: 15 residues. The V end lost 5 bases, the J end lost 2 bases, and 16 bases lay between the germline ends. CDR1 is SEHNR and CDR2 is FQNEAQ in the germline V gene (reference sequence). The CDR3 sequence: CASSPPRQHTYEQYF. In nucleotides, the CDR3 is TGTGCCAGCAGCCCGCCGAGGCAGCACACCTACGAGCAGTACTTC.

V gene TRBV5-1 combines with J gene TRBJ2-1, with 12 bases aligning to TRBD1. CDR3 length: 14 residues. V gave up 3 bases and J gave up 7 bases; unmatched junction bases: 2. Per the germline V gene, CDR1 is SGHRS and CDR2 is YFSETQ. The CDR3 region is CASSSGQGANEQFF. Written as DNA, the CDR3 is TGCGCCAGCAGCTCGGGACAGGGGGCGAATGAGCAGTTCTTC.

About this clone itself: Within the sample, other DNA sequences also encode this same CDR3. The V gene is TRBV29-1, the J gene TRBJ2-7, with TRBD1 matching over 8 bases. This CDR3 is 12 amino acids long. From germline, CDR1 is SQVTM and CDR2 ANQGSEA. The J segment lost 2 bases and the V segment lost 6 bases, leaving 3 bases of the junction unmatched. In nucleotides, the CDR3 is TGCAGCGTCCGGACAGGGCCCTACGAGCAGTACTTC. This codes for CSVRTGPYEQYF.

The chain links TRBV15 to TRBJ2-7; D remains unclear. V dropped 3 bases and J dropped 2 bases, with 11 bases sitting between them. This CDR3 is built from 14 residues. Per germline, CDR1 LNHNV and CDR2 YYDKDF (reference sequence). The CDR3 loop reads CATSSRRETYEQYF. As DNA, the CDR3 is TGTGCCACCAGCAGCAGACGAGAGACCTACGAGCAGTACTTC.

The chain recombines TRBV7-9 with TRBJ2-7, with D possibly being TRBD1 (5 bases). The germline V gene has CDR1 SEHNR and CDR2 FQNEAQ (reference sequence). V lost 1 base and J 5 bases, leaving 6 bases between the germline ends. There are 12 residues in the CDR3. The CDR3: CASSLEGDEQYF. In DNA, the CDR3 is TGTGCCAGCAGCTTAGAAGGGGACGAGCAGTACTTC. Based on the CDR3 plus reference TRBV7-9 and TRBJ2-7, the full variable domain is DTGVSQNPRHKITKRGQNVTFRCDPISEHNRLYWYRQTLGQGPEFLTYFQNEAQLEKSRLLSDRFSAERPKGSFSTLEIQRTEQGDSAMYLCASSLEGDEQYFGPGTRLTVT.

V is TRBV9 and J is TRBJ2-7; D is undetermined. The CDR3 sequence is 17 residues long. V shed 3 bases and J shed 2 bases, with 21 bases lying between them. Per the germline V gene, CDR1 is SGDLS and CDR2 is YYNGEE. CDR3 nucleotides: TGTGCCAGCAGCGGGCGAGAAATGGGTGGAGACCCCTACGAGCAGTACTTC. As protein: CASSGREMGGDPYEQYF.

CDR3: CASSLDHRGKYNEQFF. The CDR3 DNA follows: TGCGCCAGCAGCTTGGACCACAGGGGCAAATACAATGAGCAGTTCTTC. The V and J genes are TRBV5-1 and TRBJ2-1; 7 bases align to TRBD1. Germline loops: CDR1 SGHRS, CDR2 YFSETQ. This CDR3 has 16 amino acids. The ends lost 0 bases at V and 4 bases at J; junction bases unmatched: 7. The full variable domain, completed using reference TRBV5-1 and TRBJ2-1, is KAGVTQTPRYLIKTRGQQVTLSCSPISGHRSVSWYQQTPGQGLQFLFEYFSETQRNKGNFPGRFSGRQFSNSRSEMNVSTLELGDSALYLCASSLDHRGKYNEQFFGPGTRLTVL.

The CDR3 spells CATSWDSNTEAFF. In DNA form, the CDR3 reads TGTGCCACGTCGTGGGACAGCAACACTGAAGCTTTCTTT. The V gene is TRBV27, the J gene TRBJ1-1; 7 bases are a match to TRBD1. The trim removed 10 bases at V and 2 bases at J, leaving 7 bases unmatched. The germline V gene encodes CDR1 MNHEY and CDR2 SMNVEV (reference sequence). This CDR3 contains 13 residues.

The chain links TRBV11-2 to TRBJ2-5; 12 nucleotides match TRBD2. V gave up 5 bases and J gave up 4 bases; unmatched junction bases: 17. Germline CDR1 is SGHAT and CDR2 is FQNNGV. The CDR3 consists of 19 residues. The CDR3 DNA reads as TGTGCCAGCAGCCTCGTCTGGGCTAGCGGGAGGGCCAAAGCAGAGACCCAGTACTTC. Protein sequence: CASSLVWASGRAKAETQYF.

The chain couples TRBV6-5 to TRBJ2-7; tentatively, D is TRBD1 or TRBD2 (6 bases each). Trimming took off 4 bases at V and 6 bases at J, with 10 bases between the two ends. The CDR3 has 12 amino acids. From germline, CDR1 is MNHEY and CDR2 SVGAGI. The CDR3 loop reads CASSSGEVEQYF. The CDR3 DNA is TGTGCCAGCAGTTCAGGGGAGGTCGAGCAGTACTTC.

The V call is TRBV9, the J call TRBJ2-3; TRBD2 matches 8 bases. The V gene's germline CDR1 is SGDLS and CDR2 YYNGEE. The V and J ends lost 5 bases and 0 bases, in that order; junction bases with no gene match: 11. The length of the CDR3 is 17 residues. The CDR3 nucleotides are TGTGCCAGCAGAGGAGGGGCTAGCGGGCCTAGCACAGATACGCAGTATTTT. This codes for CASRGGASGPSTDTQYF.